This record concerns one T cell receptor (beta chain) sequence. Its antigen is not known. Every donor was a healthy person donating bone marrow. Primers: 60 Vbeta forward and 13 Jbeta reverse. Source study methods: Approximately 78 million unique TCR beta chains, about 11 million of them shared, were counted by a later analysis. Profiled with immunoSEQ multiplex PCR; TCRdb holds only in-frame clones, not every one. V, J and clone size are those of that table, while D and trimming were read from the DNA. The sample yields 170,000 or so clones, about 78% seen once. The data were obtained in a study of cytomegalovirus exposure and HLA in healthy donors. Study-wide results and caveats: Later on, an analysis tied approximately 17,000 TCR beta sequences to HLA alleles at 0.05 false discovery rate. Several of the most significant clusters were apparently associated with common viral pathogens in a later analysis.

Trimming shortened V by 4 bases and J by 4 bases, and 8 bases separated the two germline ends. The CDR3 is 12 residues long. Per the germline V gene, CDR1 is SGHRS and CDR2 is YFSETQ. This rearrangement joins TRBV5-1 to TRBJ1-2, with D possibly TRBD1 on 6 matching bases. The TCR was taken from a woman aged 50 to 65 in good health and CMV-seropositive. Specimen: PBMCs. The CDR3 reads CASSRTAYGYTF. The CDR3 DNA follows: TGCGCCAGCAGCCGGACAGCCTATGGCTACACCTTC.